This TCR beta chain appears in the sequencing data of a study of vaccination and CD4 T cells after COVID-19. About the study: Six males and four females, two Hispanic, made up the convalescents. As a positive control, some control cultures were given a CEFX pool, while others were given an HIV-1 Nef pool or no peptide.

Treatment given: 10-day PBMC culture with coronavirus spike peptide pools or control peptides (ViraFEST assay). TCRs were sequenced by ViraFEST after antigen-specific T cells had been expanded with peptide pools. Researchers reported culturing roughly 2 million PBMCs per well with 8 to 10 IU/ml IL-2 and 8 to 10 ug/ml peptide pools. Sequencing of the DNA from cultured CD4+ T cells was carried out with the Oncomine TCR Beta short-read assay. In TCRdb, the PCR reads were re-called with MiXCR into one record per CDR3 protein. Of more than 3,000 distinct CDR3 sequences in the sample, roughly 77% are singletons; the top ten hold nearly 35%. In regard to this clonotype: Antigen: not known.

V gave up 5 bases and J gave up 0 bases, with 13 bases separating them. CDR1 SGHAT and CDR2 FQNNGV come from the germline V gene. CDR3 length equals 15 residues. This TCR was recovered from a human donor who had recovered from COVID-19. V is TRBV11-2 and J is TRBJ1-2, with D maybe TRBD1 (6 bases). Sequencing used CD4+ T cells from blood, cultured in vitro. CDR3 sequence: CASSPQGMANYGYTF. In nucleotides, the CDR3 is TGTGCCAGCAGCCCACAGGGTATGGCTAACTATGGCTACACCTTC.